Sequencing of this TCR beta chain was carried out in a study of T cells in Graves' hyperthyroidism and ophthalmopathy. The V gene's germline CDR1 is SSHAT and CDR2 FNYEAQ (reference sequence). The CDR3 contains 11 residues. RNA transcripts yielded amplified TCR beta CDR3 regions. HTBI primers were used for first-round RT-PCR of the TCR CDR3. TCRdb analysed the multiplex PCR reads with MiXCR anew, one entry per CDR3 protein. The repertoire consists of about 580,000 distinct CDR3 sequences, with around 46% occurring once and the leading ten covering about 8%. The origin of this receptor is a young woman with Graves' hyperthyroidism. Material: peripheral blood or thyroid tissue (not recorded which). V gene TRBV7-7 combines with J gene TRBJ1-1; no clear D. The DNA for the CDR3 is TGTGCTAGGCGGGGAAGCACTGAAGCTTTCTTT. Translation: CARRGSTEAFF.